This is a list of T cell receptor beta chains from one sample in a study of blood T cell repertoires in COVID-19. Assay used: immunoSEQ multiplex PCR; TCRdb lists only in-frame clones, some missing. The data contain 90,000 to 100,000 clones, approximately 88% of them singletons. Sequencing was done on a sample of peripheral blood. Receptors were obtained from a woman between 55 and 75 years old with acute or convalescent COVID-19. The CDR3 runs from the conserved cysteine through the conserved F or W. A D gene is named only where the DNA matches it firmly. A clone size is listed for some rows: how often the clone was seen (once, few, many), or a class if it is expanded.

TRBV7-2	TRBJ2-7	16	TRBD1	few	TGTGCCAGCAGCTCTCTAACCGGGACAGGGGGCTACGAGCAGTACTTC	CASSSLTGTGGYEQYF
TRBV11-3	TRBJ2-2	15	-	-	TGTGCCAGCTCCTTTCGGGGACAGAACACCGGGGAGCTGTTTTTT	CASSFRGQNTGELFF
TRBV19	TRBJ1-2	14	-	-	TGTGCCAGTAGTACGGGACGGGAGAGCGCTAGCTACACCTTC	CASSTGRESASYTF
TRBV6-5	TRBJ2-7	13	-	-	TGTGCCAGCACCCAAGCCCCGACGGGAGAGCAGTACTTC	CASTQAPTGEQYF
TRBV5-1	TRBJ1-1	15	TRBD1	-	TGCGCCAGCAGCTTGGCTCAGGGGGCATTTACTGAAGCTTTCTTT	CASSLAQGAFTEAFF
TRBV28	TRBJ2-3	16	-	-	TGTGCCAGCGGCCCTTACGGGGGTTCTTCCCCAGATACGCAGTATTTT	CASGPYGGSSPDTQYF
TRBV28	TRBJ1-3	14	TRBD1	once	TGTGCCAGCAGTCGACCGGACAGGGCCAACACCATATATTTT	CASSRPDRANTIYF
TRBV12-3/TRBV12-4	TRBJ1-5	13	TRBD1	-	TGTGCCAGCAGTGCAGGGGGCCATCAGCCCCAGCATTTT	CASSAGGHQPQHF
TRBV5-1	TRBJ1-1	15	TRBD1	-	TGCGCCAGCAGCTCCGGGACAGGGGGATTACCTGAAGCTTTCTTT	CASSSGTGGLPEAFF
TRBV3-1/TRBV3-2	TRBJ2-7	15	TRBD2	-	TGTGCCAGCAGCCACCCAAGCGGGGATTCCTACGAGCAGTACTTC	CASSHPSGDSYEQYF
TRBV25-1	TRBJ1-2	13	-	-	TGTGCCAGCAGTGTACTCCATAACTATGGCTACACCTTC	CASSVLHNYGYTF
TRBV27	TRBJ1-6	13	-	few	TGTGCCAGCACTCTTGGGGGGGGTTCACCCCTCCACTTT	CASTLGGGSPLHF
TRBV30	TRBJ2-5	15	TRBD2	-	TGTGCCTGGAGTGTGGTAGCGGGGGGCATCAAGACCCAGTACTTC	CAWSVVAGGIKTQYF
TRBV10-3	TRBJ2-2	17	TRBD2	-	TGTGCCATCAGTGAGCTTGCTAGCGGGAAGAACACCGGGGAGCTGTTTTTT	CAISELASGKNTGELFF
TRBV12-2	TRBJ1-6	17	-	-	TGTGCAAGTCGCTTAGCGCCGGTGTTTACGTTCCCTTCACCCCTCCACTTT	CASRLAPVFTFPSPLHF
TRBV12-3/TRBV12-4	TRBJ1-2	12	-	few	TGTGCCAGCATCGGTCCAGGGGATGGCTACACCTTC	CASIGPGDGYTF
TRBV7-2	TRBJ2-5	16	TRBD2	-	TGTGCCAGCAGCTTAGTACTAGCGGGGGGTGGAGAGACCCAGTACTTC	CASSLVLAGGGETQYF
TRBV6-5	TRBJ1-1	13	-	-	TGTGCCAGCAGTTACAGTCGGGGTGGGGAAGCTTTCTTT	CASSYSRGGEAFF
TRBV5-1	TRBJ2-2	16	-	-	TGCGCCAGCAGCCCGAGGCCTATTGCGGACACCGGGGAGCTGTTTTTT	CASSPRPIADTGELFF
TRBV11-2	TRBJ1-2	15	-	-	TGTGCCAGCAGCTTAGTGTCGGGGGTGGACTATGGCTACACCTTC	CASSLVSGVDYGYTF
TRBV18	TRBJ1-5	15	TRBD1	once	TGTGCCAGCTCACCCTGGACAGGGGGCAATCAGCCCCAGCATTTT	CASSPWTGGNQPQHF
TRBV3-1/TRBV3-2	TRBJ1-6	16	TRBD1	few	TGTGCCAGCAGCCAAGGACAGGGGATATATAATTCACCCCTCCACTTT	CASSQGQGIYNSPLHF
TRBV12-3/TRBV12-4	TRBJ2-5	13	-	few	TGTGCCAGCAAACCTGGGGCCCAAGAGACCCAGTACTTC	CASKPGAQETQYF
TRBV4-2	TRBJ1-2	14	TRBD1	-	TGTGCCAGCAGCCCAGGGGGACCCAACTATGGCTACACCTTC	CASSPGGPNYGYTF
TRBV4-2	TRBJ1-5	17	-	-	TGTGCCAGCAGCCAAGATAAAGGGGGTGGAGGCAATCAGCCCCAGCATTTT	CASSQDKGGGGNQPQHF
TRBV10-3	TRBJ1-2	14	TRBD1	-	TGTGCCATCAGTTACGGGACAGACCTATGGGGCTACACCTTC	CAISYGTDLWGYTF
TRBV28	TRBJ2-5	15	TRBD1	few	TGTGCCAGCAGCAAAGGGACAGGGTTGGGAGAGACCCAGTACTTC	CASSKGTGLGETQYF
TRBV6-5	TRBJ1-5	14	-	-	TGTGCCAGCAGTTACTCAGGGGGCAATCAGCCCCAGCATTTT	CASSYSGGNQPQHF
TRBV12-3/TRBV12-4	TRBJ1-1	12	-	-	TGTGCCAGCAGTTTGAGGGATATCACAGCTTTCTTT	CASSLRDITAFF
TRBV30	TRBJ1-1	14	TRBD1	once	TGTGCCTGGAGCTACAGGGGAGGAAACACTGAAGCTTTCTTT	CAWSYRGGNTEAFF
TRBV7-9	TRBJ2-3	16	TRBD2	-	TGTGCCAGCAGCTTGAGACTAGCGGTTTTTACAGATACGCAGTATTTT	CASSLRLAVFTDTQYF
TRBV5-4	TRBJ2-5	16	TRBD2	-	TGTGCCAGCAGCTCTTGGACTAGCGGGGCGCAAGAGACCCAGTACTTC	CASSSWTSGAQETQYF